This T cell receptor beta chain was observed in a study of blood T cell repertoires in COVID-19. The protocol was immunoSEQ multiplex PCR, while the TCRdb copy is restricted to in-frame clones and leaves out a portion. The table has about 100,000 clones, more than 65% seen once. This CDR3 comprises 14 residues. Germline assignment: CDR1 SGDLS and CDR2 YYNGEE. The V and J ends lost 0 bases and 5 bases respectively, with 11 bases between them. This chain links TRBV9 with TRBJ2-5; a weak D match, TRBD2 (5 bases). The specimen sequenced was peripheral blood. The clonotype originates from a man aged 65-85 years with active or convalescent COVID-19. Written as DNA, the CDR3 is TGTGCCAGCAGCGTAGACCCGGGCGGGGAGACCCAGTACTTC. This codes for CASSVDPGGETQYF.